The 25 T cell receptor beta chains listed next were all sequenced from one sample in a study of shared clonotypes between healthy human individuals. Libraries were prepared by immunoSEQ multiplex PCR; TCRdb keeps only in-frame clonotypes and omits some of them. This table has roughly 700,000 clones, approximately 79% appearing once. The sequenced sample consisted of memory CD4+ T cells sorted from blood. Subset given: CD45RA-negative fraction. These receptors all stem from a woman in her thirties in good health.

The V call is TRBV20-1, the J call TRBJ2-3; D ambiguous. Per germline, CDR1 DFQATT and CDR2 SNEGSKA (reference sequence). V shed 3 bases and J shed 4 bases, with 2 bases lying between them. The CDR3 consists of 10 residues. CDR3 in amino acids: CSASADTQYF. The CDR3 nucleotides read TGCAGTGCTAGCGCAGATACGCAGTATTTT.

This clone turned up a few times. CDR3 in DNA: TGTGCCAGCCAGACGACGACTAGCAGTTACGAGCAGTACTTC. This codes for CASQTTTSSYEQYF. The chain couples TRBV27 to TRBJ2-7, with 7 bases aligning to TRBD2. Germline values: CDR1 MNHEY, CDR2 SMNVEV (reference sequence). Germline trimming cut 8 bases from V and 4 bases from J; bases unmatched to any gene: 11. The CDR3 is 14 amino acids.

The rearrangement links TRBV2 to TRBJ1-5; 10 bases agree with TRBD1. CDR3 length: 14 amino acids. Per germline, CDR1 SNHLY and CDR2 FYNNEI. Losses at the gene ends were 4 bases for V and 5 bases for J; bases not matched to a gene: 2. CDR3 DNA sequence: TGTGCCAGCAGTGTCGGGACAGGGGATCAGCCCCAGCATTTT. Translated, it gives CASSVGTGDQPQHF.

The DNA for the CDR3 is TGTGCCAGCTTGACAGGGGGAAGCGGGGAGCTGTTTTTT. As protein: CASLTGGSGELFF. The gene calls are TRBV28 and TRBJ2-2; TRBD1 agrees at 9 bases. The CDR3 is made up of 13 amino acids. With V trimmed by 8 bases and J by 7 bases, 5 bases remained unmatched. Per germline, CDR1 MDHEN and CDR2 SYDVKM.

The J gene is TRBJ2-1, the V gene TRBV28, with 9 bases aligning to TRBD2. V trimming: 8 bases; J trimming: 13 bases; junction bases outside the gene matches: 9. This CDR3 region has 12 residues. CDR1 MDHEN and CDR2 SYDVKM come from the germline V gene. In DNA, the CDR3 is TGTGCCAGCGGGGAGCGGGAGGCCCTACAGTTCTTC. The encoded protein is CASGEREALQFF.

V usage is TRBV30 and J usage is TRBJ1-2; 7 bases are a match to TRBD1. The trim removed 5 bases at V and 2 bases at J, leaving 5 bases unmatched. This CDR3 is 13 amino acids long. Germline V CDR1 and CDR2: GTSNPN, SVGIG (reference sequence). This CDR3 reads CAWSRDRNYGYTF. CDR3 sequence (DNA): TGTGCCTGGTCAAGGGACAGAAACTATGGCTACACCTTC.

This clone was seen once. This rearrangement joins TRBV30 to TRBJ1-3; tentatively, D is TRBD1 (5 bases). Germline V gene lookup returns CDR1 GTSNPN and CDR2 SVGIG (reference sequence). V was cut by 4 bases and J by 3 bases, with 7 bases left in between. The CDR3 runs to 12 residues. CDR3 nucleotides: TGTGCCTGGATAAGGGGTGGAAACACCATATATTTT. It translates to CAWIRGGNTIYF.

This chain connects TRBV5-4 to TRBJ2-2; D uncertain. Germline values: CDR1 SGHNT, CDR2 YYREEE (reference sequence). V was shortened by 5 bases and J by 5 bases, with 7 bases between the two germline ends. The CDR3 consists of 12 residues. Written as DNA, the CDR3 is TGTGCCAGCAGACCAGAGACCGGGGAGCTGTTTTTT. Protein sequence: CASRPETGELFF.

This clone turned up a few times. The sample carries other DNA sequences with the same CDR3. The chain employs TRBV7-2 and TRBJ2-1; no clear D. The CDR3 spans 11 residues. CDR1 and CDR2 from the germline V gene are SGHTA and FQGNSA. V dropped 5 bases and J dropped 4 bases, with 3 bases sitting between them. This chain's CDR3 is CASSPYNEQFF. The CDR3 nucleotides read TGTGCCAGCAGCCCGTACAATGAGCAGTTCTTC.

This chain uses TRBV6-1 with TRBJ2-7; D possibly corresponds to TRBD1 (5 bases). Trimming stripped 0 bases from V and 4 bases from J, with 10 bases between. The CDR3 is made up of 14 amino acids. Germline V gives CDR1 MNHNS, CDR2 SASEGT. The CDR3 coding sequence is TGTGCCAGCAGTGAAGCCCAGGGAAGATACGAGCAGTACTTC. Amino acids: CASSEAQGRYEQYF.

The chain recombines TRBV15 with TRBJ1-2, with D uncertain. Germline V CDR1 and CDR2: LNHNV, YYDKDF (reference sequence). The V and J ends lost 4 bases and 3 bases respectively, with 12 bases between them. The CDR3 loop spans 14 amino acids. The chain's CDR3 is CATSTADSHYGYTF. The CDR3 region has the DNA TGTGCCACCAGCACGGCCGATAGCCACTATGGCTACACCTTC.

This rearrangement joins TRBV28 to TRBJ1-5; 8 nucleotides line up with TRBD1. The V and J ends lost 6 bases and 7 bases, in that order; junction bases with no gene match: 11. CDR1 MDHEN and CDR2 SYDVKM come from the germline V gene. This CDR3 region has 15 residues. The CDR3 here is CASSPTGARSQPQHF. For the CDR3, the DNA is TGTGCCAGCAGCCCGACAGGGGCGAGATCGCAGCCCCAGCATTTT.

The genes are TRBV7-9 and TRBJ1-3; D is unresolved. The V and J ends lost 3 bases and 3 bases respectively, with 9 bases between them. CDR3 length equals 14 residues. Germline loops: CDR1 SEHNR, CDR2 FQNEAQ (reference sequence). CDR3 nucleotides: TGTGCCAGCAGCTTTGTGATCGGTGGAAACACCATATATTTT. It yields the protein CASSFVIGGNTIYF.

The chain is built from TRBV30 and TRBJ1-2; 10 bases line up with TRBD1. Germline V gene lookup returns CDR1 GTSNPN and CDR2 SVGIG (reference sequence). The CDR3 consists of 15 residues. Trimming cost V 6 bases and J 5 bases; bases outside gene matches: 12. This CDR3 is CACPTGGQGEYGYTF. Written as DNA, the CDR3 is TGTGCCTGCCCCACGGGTGGACAGGGGGAATATGGCTACACCTTC.

Only a few counts were recorded for this clone. The chain uses TRBV5-4 and TRBJ2-7; D may be TRBD1 (6 bases). Germline-derived CDR1 and CDR2 are SGHNT and YYREEE (reference sequence). The CDR3 spans 14 residues. Trimming took off 0 bases at V and 7 bases at J, with 14 bases between the two ends. CDR3 protein: CASSLELRTEEQYF. The CDR3 nucleotides read TGTGCCAGCAGCTTGGAGCTCAGGACAGAAGAGCAGTACTTC. The entire variable domain, with the rest obtained from reference TRBV5-4 and TRBJ2-7, is as follows: ETGVTQSPTHLIKTRGQQVTLRCSSQSGHNTVSWYQQALGQGPQFIFQYYREEENGRGNFPPRFSGLQFPNYSSELNVNALELDDSALYLCASSLELRTEEQYFGPGTRLTVT.

On this clone: A junction boundary mismatches the germline segment, possibly from a read error. The V gene is TRBV28, the J gene TRBJ2-7; 7 bases match TRBD1. CDR3 size: 13 residues. The germline gives CDR1 MDHEN, CDR2 SYDVKM. The CDR3 here is CASGTVFLARADF. CDR3 in DNA: TGTGCCAGCGGGACAGTTTTTCTGGCCCGGGCGGACTTC.

The rearrangement joins TRBV6-5 to TRBJ2-7, with TRBD1 identical over 8 bases. The CDR3 is 13 amino acids. J gave up 7 bases and V 0 bases, and 2 bases lay outside the gene matches. Germline CDR1 reads MNHEY; CDR2 reads SVGAGI. The CDR3 loop is CASSYSGTGEQYF. CDR3 DNA: TGTGCCAGCAGTTACTCAGGGACAGGTGAGCAGTACTTC.

The chain has TRBV2 and TRBJ1-5; D gene ambiguous. The CDR3 runs to 15 residues. Germline V lookup: CDR1 SNHLY, CDR2 FYNNEI. Trimming took 5 bases from V and 0 from J, leaving 11 bases between them. CDR3 DNA: TGTGCCAGCAGTCTCACCTACAATAGCAATCAGCCCCAGCATTTT. Translation: CASSLTYNSNQPQHF.

This chain's CDR3 is CASKAAGTTYEQYF. The CDR3 nucleotides are TGTGCCAGCAAGGCGGCGGGAACAACCTACGAGCAGTACTTC. V and J are TRBV27 and TRBJ2-7; tentative D call: TRBD2 (6 bases). This CDR3 has 14 amino acids. Germline V lookup: CDR1 MNHEY, CDR2 SMNVEV (reference sequence). Trimming pared 7 bases from V and 2 bases from J, leaving 15 bases between.

The CDR3: CASSYSRGEQPQHF. As DNA, the CDR3 is TGTGCCAGCAGTTACTCTCGGGGGGAGCAGCCCCAGCATTTT. The rearrangement joins TRBV6-5 to TRBJ1-5; D possibly corresponds to TRBD1 (5 bases). The CDR3 extends over 14 amino acids. Germline CDR1 and CDR2: MNHEY and SVGAGI. The V gene lost 0 bases and the J gene lost 7 bases, with 10 bases spanning the gap.

About this clone: This CDR3 is also generated by other DNA sequences in the sample. The rearrangement links TRBV7-6 to TRBJ1-5; TRBD1 matches at 7 bases. The germline CDR1 and CDR2 sequences are SGHVS and FNYEAQ. V lost 5 bases and J lost 2; bases outside the gene matches: 3. This CDR3 is 14 amino acids long. The CDR3 region is CASSPQGGNQPQHF. CDR3 in DNA: TGTGCCAGCAGCCCCCAGGGGGGCAATCAGCCCCAGCATTTT.

The sample holds one count of this clone. The chain couples TRBV18 to TRBJ2-2; D remains ambiguous. The length of the CDR3 is 15 residues. CDR1 and CDR2 from the germline V gene are KGHSH and LQKENI. V shed 3 bases and J shed 2 bases, with 10 bases lying between them. The CDR3 reads CASSPMGGNTGELFF. The CDR3 bases are TGTGCCAGCTCACCGATGGGTGGCAACACCGGGGAGCTGTTTTTT.

The rearrangement joins TRBV19 to TRBJ2-5; no clear D gene. The V end lost 3 bases, the J end lost 2 bases, and 16 bases lay between the germline ends. Germline V gene lookup returns CDR1 LNHDA and CDR2 SQIVND (reference sequence). The CDR3 extends over 16 amino acids. CDR3 region: CASSIGPKAIQETQYF. The CDR3 region has the DNA TGTGCCAGTAGTATTGGTCCCAAAGCGATTCAAGAGACCCAGTACTTC. Full variable domain (rest looked up from reference TRBV19 and TRBJ2-5): DGGITQSPKYLFRKEGQNVTLSCEQNLNHDAMYWYRQDPGQGLRLIYYSQIVNDFQKGDIAEGYSVSREKKESFPLTVTSAQKNPTAFYLCASSIGPKAIQETQYFGPGTRLLVL.

The chain couples TRBV2 to TRBJ1-1, with unresolved D. In germline, CDR1 is SNHLY, CDR2 FYNNEI. The CDR3 runs 11 residues. V shed 7 bases and J shed 4 bases, with 7 bases lying between them. The chain's CDR3 is CASNIATEAFF. CDR3 in DNA: TGTGCCAGCAACATCGCCACTGAAGCTTTCTTT.

This chain uses TRBV5-1 with TRBJ2-7; 7 bases are a match to TRBD2. CDR3 length: 17 amino acids. J lost 2 bases, V lost 0 bases, and 11 bases had no gene match. The germline CDR1 and CDR2 sequences are SGHRS and YFSETQ. CDR3 region: CASSLGASASGTYEQYF. DNA for the CDR3: TGCGCCAGCAGCTTGGGAGCCTCGGCTAGCGGAACCTACGAGCAGTACTTC.